The 4 T cell receptor beta chains below were found in one sample sequenced in a study of breast tumors, draining lymph nodes, adjacent tissues. One entry per CDR3 protein, called by TCRdb with MiXCR from the multiplex PCR reads. Altogether 20,000 or so distinct CDR3 sequences are present, approximately 53% being singletons, with the ten largest covering less than 9.5%. Sequenced input: breast tumor tissue. These receptors were taken from a female donor with breast cancer. Some clones in this sample may be carry-over from other donors' samples.

This clonotype has at least ten counts. The rearrangement joins TRBV4-2 to TRBJ2-1; tentative D call: TRBD2 (6 bases). CDR3 size: 16 residues. The germline V gene encodes CDR1 LGHNA and CDR2 YNFKEQ. The ends were cut back, 1 base at V and 7 bases at J, with 17 bases in the middle. This chain's CDR3 is CASSQVGGEGVNEQFF. In nucleotides, the CDR3 is TGTGCCAGCAGCCAAGTCGGGGGAGAGGGTGTGAATGAGCAGTTCTTC.

The CDR3 bases are TGTGCCAGCAGCCACCTCTCCGGACTAGCGGCTCTCGGGGACGAGCAGTACTTC. Translated, it gives CASSHLSGLAALGDEQYF. V gene TRBV7-9 combines with J gene TRBJ2-7, with TRBD2 matching 10 bases. The CDR3 is 18 amino acids. Germline lookup yields CDR1 SEHNR and CDR2 FQNEAQ (reference sequence). The V gene end was trimmed by 5 bases and the J gene end by 5 bases; junction bases not matched to a gene: 18.

As regards this clonotype: This may be a read error: a much more frequent sequence differs by one nucleotide. The chain couples TRBV29-1 to TRBJ2-1; possibly TRBD2 for D (6 bases). With 1 base removed from V and 4 bases from J, the gap between germline ends came to 17 bases. Germline V gives CDR1 SQVTM, CDR2 ANQGSEA. This CDR3 has 16 residues. CDR3 in DNA: TGCAGCGTTGAAGTAGCGGTGGGGCCCTCGTACAATGAGCAGTTCTTC. Its protein is CSVEVAVGPSYNEQFF.

The chain has TRBV4-1 and TRBJ2-7; D is unclear. The V and J ends lost 4 bases and 4 bases respectively, with 20 bases between them. The CDR3 totals 16 residues. Germline V CDR1 and CDR2: MGHRA, YSYEKL. Here the CDR3 reads CASSPQDRDGQYEQYF. The CDR3 DNA follows: TGCGCCAGCAGCCCCCAGGATAGGGATGGCCAGTACGAGCAGTACTTC.